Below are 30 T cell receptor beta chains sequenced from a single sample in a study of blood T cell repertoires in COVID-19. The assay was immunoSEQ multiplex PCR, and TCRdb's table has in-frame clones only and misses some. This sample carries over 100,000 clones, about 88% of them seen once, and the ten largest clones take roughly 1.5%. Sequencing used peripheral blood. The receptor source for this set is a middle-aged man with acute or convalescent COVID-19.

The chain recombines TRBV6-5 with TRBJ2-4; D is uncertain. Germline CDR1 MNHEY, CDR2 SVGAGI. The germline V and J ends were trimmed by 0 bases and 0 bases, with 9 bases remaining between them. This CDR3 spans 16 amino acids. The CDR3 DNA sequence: TGTGCCAGCAGTTACTCACTTACCATAGCCAAAAACATTCAGTACTTC. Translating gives CASSYSLTIAKNIQYF.

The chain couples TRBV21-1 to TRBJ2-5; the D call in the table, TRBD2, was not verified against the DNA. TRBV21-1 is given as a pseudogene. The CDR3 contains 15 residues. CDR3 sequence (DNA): TGTGCCAGCAGCAAGGTCCTGAGGCATCAAGAGACCCAGTACTTC. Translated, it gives CASSKVLRHQETQYF.

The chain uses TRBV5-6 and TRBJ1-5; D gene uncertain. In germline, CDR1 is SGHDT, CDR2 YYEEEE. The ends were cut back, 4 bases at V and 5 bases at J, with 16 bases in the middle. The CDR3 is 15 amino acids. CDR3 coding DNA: TGTGCCAGCAGCCCTGGGCCACAAAATGATCAGCCCCAGCATTTT. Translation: CASSPGPQNDQPQHF.

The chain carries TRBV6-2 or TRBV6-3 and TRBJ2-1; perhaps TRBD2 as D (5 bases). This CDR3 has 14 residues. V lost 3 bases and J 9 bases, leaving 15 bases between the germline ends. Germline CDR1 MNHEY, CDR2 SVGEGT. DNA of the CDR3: TGTGCCAGCAGTTATTTCACCGAGGGCACTGAGCAGTTCTTC. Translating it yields CASSYFTEGTEQFF.

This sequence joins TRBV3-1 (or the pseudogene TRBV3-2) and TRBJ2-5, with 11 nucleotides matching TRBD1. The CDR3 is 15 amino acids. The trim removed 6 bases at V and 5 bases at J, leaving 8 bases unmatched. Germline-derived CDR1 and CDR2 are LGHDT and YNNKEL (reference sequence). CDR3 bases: TGTGCCAGCAGTCCTTGGACAGGGGGCGAGGAGACCCAGTACTTC. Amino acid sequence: CASSPWTGGEETQYF.

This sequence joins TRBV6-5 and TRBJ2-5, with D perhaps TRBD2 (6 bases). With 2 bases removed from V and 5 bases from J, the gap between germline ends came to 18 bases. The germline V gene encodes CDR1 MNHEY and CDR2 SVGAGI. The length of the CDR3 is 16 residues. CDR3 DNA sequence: TGTGCCAGCAGTTACCTGTGGTCTAGCGTTTCCGAGACCCAGTACTTC. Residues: CASSYLWSSVSETQYF.

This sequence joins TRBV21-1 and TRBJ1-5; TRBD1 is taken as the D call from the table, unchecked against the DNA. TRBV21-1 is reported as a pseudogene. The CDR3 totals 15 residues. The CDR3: CASSPQGRSDQPQHF. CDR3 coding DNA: TGTGCCAGCAGCCCTCAGGGGCGTTCGGATCAGCCCCAGCATTTT.

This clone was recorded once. CDR3 in amino acids: CAWSIGLGAKNIQYF. The CDR3 bases are TGTGCCTGGAGTATCGGACTTGGGGCCAAAAACATTCAGTACTTC. This chain connects TRBV30 to TRBJ2-4; possible D gene TRBD2, 5 bases. This CDR3 is built from 15 residues. CDR1 is GTSNPN and CDR2 is SVGIG in the germline V gene (reference sequence). V was pared by 2 bases and J by 1 base, with 12 bases between.

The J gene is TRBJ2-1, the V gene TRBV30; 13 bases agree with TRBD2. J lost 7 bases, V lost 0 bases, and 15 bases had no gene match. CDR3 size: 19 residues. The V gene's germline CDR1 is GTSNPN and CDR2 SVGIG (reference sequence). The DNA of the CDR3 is TGTGCCTGGAGTGTATTGGGACAGGGGGGACTAGCGGGACTAAATGAGCAGTTCTTC. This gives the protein CAWSVLGQGGLAGLNEQFF. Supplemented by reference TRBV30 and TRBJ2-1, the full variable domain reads SQTIHQWPATLVQPVGSPLSLECTVEGTSNPNLYWYRQAAGRGLQLLFYSVGIGQISSEVPQNLSASRPQDRQFILSSKKLLLSDSGFYLCAWSVLGQGGLAGLNEQFFGPGTRLTVL.

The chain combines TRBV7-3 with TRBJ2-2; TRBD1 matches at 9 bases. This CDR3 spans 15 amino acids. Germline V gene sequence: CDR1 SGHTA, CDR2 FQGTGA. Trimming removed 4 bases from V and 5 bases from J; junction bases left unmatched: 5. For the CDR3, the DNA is TGTGCCAGCAGCTCGGACAGGGGAGGGACCGGGGAGCTGTTTTTT. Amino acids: CASSSDRGGTGELFF.

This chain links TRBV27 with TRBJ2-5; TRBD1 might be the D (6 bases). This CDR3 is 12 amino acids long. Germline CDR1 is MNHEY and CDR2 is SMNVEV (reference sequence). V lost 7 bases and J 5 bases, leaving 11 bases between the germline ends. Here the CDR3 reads CASKDSGETQYF. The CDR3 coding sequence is TGTGCCAGCAAGGACAGTGGCGAGACCCAGTACTTC.

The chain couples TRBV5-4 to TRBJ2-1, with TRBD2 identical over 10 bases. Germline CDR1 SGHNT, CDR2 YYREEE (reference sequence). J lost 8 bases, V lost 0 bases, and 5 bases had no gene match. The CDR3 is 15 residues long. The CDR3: CASSLASGSTDEQFF. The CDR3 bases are TGTGCCAGCAGCTTGGCTAGCGGGAGCACGGATGAGCAGTTCTTC.

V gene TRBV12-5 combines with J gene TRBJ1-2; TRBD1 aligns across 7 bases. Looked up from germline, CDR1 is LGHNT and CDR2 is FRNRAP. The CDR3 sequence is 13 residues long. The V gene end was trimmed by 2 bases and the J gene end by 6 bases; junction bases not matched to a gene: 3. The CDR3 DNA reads TGTGCTAGTGGTTTGAGGCAGGGGGATGGCTACACCTTC. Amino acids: CASGLRQGDGYTF.

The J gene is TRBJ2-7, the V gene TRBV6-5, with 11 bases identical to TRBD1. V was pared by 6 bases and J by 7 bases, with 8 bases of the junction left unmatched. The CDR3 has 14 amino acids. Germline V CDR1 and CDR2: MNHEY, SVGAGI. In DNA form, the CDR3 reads TGTGCCAGCAGCCCCCCCGGACAGGGGGCAGAGCAGTACTTC. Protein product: CASSPPGQGAEQYF.

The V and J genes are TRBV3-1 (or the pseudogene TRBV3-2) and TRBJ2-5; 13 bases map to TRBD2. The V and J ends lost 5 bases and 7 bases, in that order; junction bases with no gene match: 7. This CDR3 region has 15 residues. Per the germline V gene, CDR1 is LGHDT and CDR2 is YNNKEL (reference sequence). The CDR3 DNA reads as TGTGCCAGCAGCAGGACTAGCGGGAGCGCACGGACCCAGTACTTC. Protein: CASSRTSGSARTQYF.

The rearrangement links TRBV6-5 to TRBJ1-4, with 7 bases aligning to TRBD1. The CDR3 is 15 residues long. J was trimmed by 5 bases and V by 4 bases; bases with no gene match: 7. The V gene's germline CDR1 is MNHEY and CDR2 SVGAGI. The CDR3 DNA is TGTGCCAGCAGTTTTTCAGGGGGATACAATGAAAAACTGTTTTTT. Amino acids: CASSFSGGYNEKLFF.

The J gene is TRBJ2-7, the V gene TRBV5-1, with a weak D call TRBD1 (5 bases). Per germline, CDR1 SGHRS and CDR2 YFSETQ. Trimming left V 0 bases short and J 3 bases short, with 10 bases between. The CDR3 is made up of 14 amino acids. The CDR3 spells CASSLGQGYYEQYF. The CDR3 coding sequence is TGCGCCAGCAGCTTGGGGCAGGGTTACTACGAGCAGTACTTC.

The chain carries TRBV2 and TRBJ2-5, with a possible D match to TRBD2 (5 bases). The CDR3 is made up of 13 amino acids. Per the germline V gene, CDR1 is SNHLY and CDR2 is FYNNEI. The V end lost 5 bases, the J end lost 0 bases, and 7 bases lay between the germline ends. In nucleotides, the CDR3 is TGTGCCAGCAGTCGGGGTGACCAAGAGACCCAGTACTTC. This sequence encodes CASSRGDQETQYF.

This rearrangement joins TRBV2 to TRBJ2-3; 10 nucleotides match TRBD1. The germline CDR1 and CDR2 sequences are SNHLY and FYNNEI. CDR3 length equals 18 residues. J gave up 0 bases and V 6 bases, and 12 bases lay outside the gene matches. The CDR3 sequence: CASRLPGQGLSSTDTQYF. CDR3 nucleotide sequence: TGTGCCAGCAGGTTACCGGGACAGGGGCTTTCTAGCACAGATACGCAGTATTTT.

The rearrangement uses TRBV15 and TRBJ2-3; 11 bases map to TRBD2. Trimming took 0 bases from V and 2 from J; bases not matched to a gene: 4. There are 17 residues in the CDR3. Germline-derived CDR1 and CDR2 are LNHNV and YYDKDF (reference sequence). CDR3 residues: CATSRDRGLADTDTQYF. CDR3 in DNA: TGTGCCACCAGCAGAGATCGGGGACTAGCGGACACAGATACGCAGTATTTT.

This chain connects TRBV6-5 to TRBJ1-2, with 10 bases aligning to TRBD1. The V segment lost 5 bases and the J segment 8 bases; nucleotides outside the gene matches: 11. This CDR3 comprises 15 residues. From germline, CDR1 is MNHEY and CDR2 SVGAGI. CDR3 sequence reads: CASSITRTGGRGYTF. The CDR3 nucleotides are TGTGCCAGCAGTATCACTCGGACAGGGGGTAGAGGCTACACCTTC.

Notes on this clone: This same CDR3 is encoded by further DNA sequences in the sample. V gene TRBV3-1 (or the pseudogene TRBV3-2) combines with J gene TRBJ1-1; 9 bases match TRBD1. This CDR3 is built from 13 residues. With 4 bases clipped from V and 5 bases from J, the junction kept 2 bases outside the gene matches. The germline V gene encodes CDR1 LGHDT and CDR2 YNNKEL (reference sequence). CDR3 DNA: TGTGCCAGCAGCCTGACAGGGGGAACTGAAGCTTTCTTT. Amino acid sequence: CASSLTGGTEAFF.

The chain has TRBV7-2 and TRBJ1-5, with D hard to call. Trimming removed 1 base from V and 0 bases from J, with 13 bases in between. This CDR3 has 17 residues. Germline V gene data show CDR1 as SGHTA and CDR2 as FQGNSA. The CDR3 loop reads CASSLVAGRGSNQPQHF. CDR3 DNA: TGTGCCAGCAGCTTAGTCGCTGGGAGAGGTAGCAATCAGCCCCAGCATTTT.

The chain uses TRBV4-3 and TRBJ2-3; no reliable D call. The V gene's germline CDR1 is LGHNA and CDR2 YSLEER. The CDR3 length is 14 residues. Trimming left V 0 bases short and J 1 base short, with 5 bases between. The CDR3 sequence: CASSQDSRTDTQYF. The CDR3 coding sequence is TGCGCCAGCAGCCAAGACTCCCGCACAGATACGCAGTATTTT.

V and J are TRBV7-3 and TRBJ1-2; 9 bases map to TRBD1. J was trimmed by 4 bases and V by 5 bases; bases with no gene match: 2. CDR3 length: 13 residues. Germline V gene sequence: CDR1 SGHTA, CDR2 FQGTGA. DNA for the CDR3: TGTGCCAGCAGCGCGACAGGGGGCTATGGCTACACCTTC. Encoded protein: CASSATGGYGYTF.

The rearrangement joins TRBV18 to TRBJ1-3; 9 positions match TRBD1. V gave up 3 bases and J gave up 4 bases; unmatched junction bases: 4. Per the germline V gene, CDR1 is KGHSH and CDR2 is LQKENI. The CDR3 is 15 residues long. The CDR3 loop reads CASSPTGGAGNTIYF. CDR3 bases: TGTGCCAGCTCACCCACAGGGGGCGCCGGAAACACCATATATTTT.

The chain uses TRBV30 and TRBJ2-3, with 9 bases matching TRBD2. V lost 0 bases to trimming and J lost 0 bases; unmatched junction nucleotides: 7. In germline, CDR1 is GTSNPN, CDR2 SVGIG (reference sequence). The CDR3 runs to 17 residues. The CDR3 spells CAWSVPGLASSTDTQYF. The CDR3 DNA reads TGTGCCTGGAGTGTACCGGGACTAGCTTCTAGCACAGATACGCAGTATTTT. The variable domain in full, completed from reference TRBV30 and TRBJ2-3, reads SQTIHQWPATLVQPVGSPLSLECTVEGTSNPNLYWYRQAAGRGLQLLFYSVGIGQISSEVPQNLSASRPQDRQFILSSKKLLLSDSGFYLCAWSVPGLASSTDTQYFGPGTRLTVL.

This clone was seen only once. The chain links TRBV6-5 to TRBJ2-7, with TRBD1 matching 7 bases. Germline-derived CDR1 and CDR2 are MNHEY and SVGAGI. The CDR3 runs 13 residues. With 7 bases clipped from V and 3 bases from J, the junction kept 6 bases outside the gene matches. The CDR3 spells CASTGTEVYEQYF. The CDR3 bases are TGTGCCAGCACCGGGACAGAGGTCTACGAGCAGTACTTC.

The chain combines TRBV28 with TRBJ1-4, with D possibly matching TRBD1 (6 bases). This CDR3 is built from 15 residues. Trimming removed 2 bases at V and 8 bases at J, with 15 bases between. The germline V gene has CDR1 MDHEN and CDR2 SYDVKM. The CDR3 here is CASSLIKGGEEKLFF. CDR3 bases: TGTGCCAGCAGTTTAATCAAGGGGGGGGAAGAAAAACTGTTTTTT.

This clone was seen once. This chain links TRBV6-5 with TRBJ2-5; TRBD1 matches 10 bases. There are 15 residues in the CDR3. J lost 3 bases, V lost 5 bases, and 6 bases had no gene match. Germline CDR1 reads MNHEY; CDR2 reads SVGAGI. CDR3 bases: TGTGCCAGCAGTACTACCGGGACAGGGGAAGAGACCCAGTACTTC. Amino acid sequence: CASSTTGTGEETQYF.